This is a list of T cell receptor beta chains from one sample in a study of cytomegalovirus exposure and HLA in healthy donors. Clones were sequenced by immunoSEQ multiplex PCR, and TCRdb holds only the in-frame ones, with some missing. The sample contains 100,000 or so clones, about 80% of which appear only once. The material sequenced was PBMCs. These receptors came from a middle-aged man in good health and CMV-seronegative. The CDR3 runs from the conserved cysteine through the conserved F or W. Fields, in order: CDR3 protein, CDR3 DNA, D gene, V gene, J gene, clone size. D genes are given only for firm matches. Size is stated for part of the rows, as once, few or many counts, or as a class when the clone is expanded.

CDR3 protein: CASSHSIYCAKASRKGNTIYF; CDR3 DNA: TGCGCCAGCAGTCATTCTATTTATTGCGCGAAGGCGTCGAGGAAAGGAAACACCATATATTTT; D gene: NA; V gene: TRBV23-1; J gene: TRBJ1-3; clone size: NA
CDR3 protein: CASSLQGSDTQYF; CDR3 DNA: TGTGCCAGCAGCCTGCAGGGATCAGATACGCAGTATTTT; D gene: NA; V gene: TRBV7-3; J gene: TRBJ2-3; clone size: few
CDR3 protein: CASSLVSGTPMNTEAFF; CDR3 DNA: TGTGCCAGCAGCTTAGTTTCCGGGACACCCATGAACACTGAAGCTTTCTTT; D gene: NA; V gene: TRBV7-9; J gene: TRBJ1-1; clone size: NA
CDR3 protein: CASNRQVTDTQYF; CDR3 DNA: TGTGCCAGTAACAGACAGGTCACAGATACGCAGTATTTT; D gene: NA; V gene: TRBV19; J gene: TRBJ2-3; clone size: once
CDR3 protein: CASSPYLRDEQYF; CDR3 DNA: TGTGCCAGCAGCCCATACCTGAGGGACGAGCAGTACTTC; D gene: NA; V gene: TRBV7-2; J gene: TRBJ2-7; clone size: once
CDR3 protein: CASSFPGGSIQYF; CDR3 DNA: TGTGCCAGCAGCTTTCCAGGGGGAAGCATTCAGTACTTC; D gene: TRBD1; V gene: TRBV7-2; J gene: TRBJ2-4; clone size: NA
CDR3 protein: CASSGKPGLAGTDTQYF; CDR3 DNA: TGTGCCAGCAGCGGGAAACCGGGACTAGCGGGTACAGATACGCAGTATTTT; D gene: TRBD2; V gene: TRBV5-4; J gene: TRBJ2-3; clone size: NA
CDR3 protein: CASSESWGRKTQYF; CDR3 DNA: TGCGCCAGCAGTGAGTCGTGGGGGCGCAAGACCCAGTACTTC; D gene: NA; V gene: TRBV10-1; J gene: TRBJ2-5; clone size: once
CDR3 protein: CASSLRLAGGAGELFF; CDR3 DNA: TGTGCCAGCAGCTTAAGACTAGCGGGGGGCGCCGGGGAGCTGTTTTTT; D gene: TRBD2; V gene: TRBV7-6; J gene: TRBJ2-2; clone size: NA
CDR3 protein: CSSSDREETQYF; CDR3 DNA: TGCAGCTCCTCCGACAGGGAAGAGACCCAGTACTTC; D gene: TRBD1; V gene: TRBV29-1; J gene: TRBJ2-5; clone size: once
CDR3 protein: CASSEDRGQETQYF; CDR3 DNA: TGTGCCAGCAGTGAGGACAGGGGGCAGGAGACCCAGTACTTC; D gene: TRBD1; V gene: TRBV2; J gene: TRBJ2-5; clone size: once
CDR3 protein: CASSQSLGQEAFF; CDR3 DNA: TGTGCCAGCAGCCAGAGCCTGGGACAGGAAGCTTTCTTT; D gene: TRBD1; V gene: TRBV6-6; J gene: TRBJ1-1; clone size: NA
CDR3 protein: CASSEDRVTEAFF; CDR3 DNA: TGTGCCAGCAGTGAGGACAGGGTCACTGAAGCTTTCTTT; D gene: TRBD1; V gene: TRBV2; J gene: TRBJ1-1; clone size: few
CDR3 protein: CASSLGTGIIEKLFF; CDR3 DNA: TGTGCCAGCAGTTTGGGGACAGGGATCATCGAAAAACTGTTTTTT; D gene: TRBD1; V gene: TRBV6-5; J gene: TRBJ1-4; clone size: few
CDR3 protein: CAGTGTSGTDTQYF; CDR3 DNA: TGTGCCGGAACCGGGACTAGCGGCACAGATACGCAGTATTTT; D gene: TRBD2; V gene: TRBV7-9; J gene: TRBJ2-3; clone size: NA
CDR3 protein: CASSLARGGAQYF; CDR3 DNA: TGTGCCAGCAGCTTAGCGCGCGGGGGGGCGCAGTATTTT; D gene: TRBD2; V gene: TRBV7-8; J gene: TRBJ2-3; clone size: NA
CDR3 protein: CASSQEFQGGSEAFF; CDR3 DNA: TGCGCCAGCAGCCAAGAGTTCCAGGGAGGGTCTGAAGCTTTCTTT; D gene: NA; V gene: TRBV4-1; J gene: TRBJ1-1; clone size: few
CDR3 protein: CASGDQGTWNTGELFF; CDR3 DNA: TGTGCCAGCGGGGATCAAGGGACATGGAACACCGGGGAGCTGTTTTTT; D gene: NA; V gene: TRBV25-1; J gene: TRBJ2-2; clone size: NA
CDR3 protein: CASSLADKGTDTQYF; CDR3 DNA: TGTGCTAGCAGCTTAGCAGACAAAGGCACAGATACGCAGTATTTT; D gene: NA; V gene: TRBV7-7; J gene: TRBJ2-3; clone size: NA
CDR3 protein: CASSFGGSSYGYTF; CDR3 DNA: TGTGCCAGCAGTTTCGGGGGTTCTAGCTATGGCTACACCTTC; D gene: NA; V gene: TRBV27; J gene: TRBJ1-2; clone size: NA
CDR3 protein: CSASRNTEAFF; CDR3 DNA: TGCAGTGCTAGCAGGAACACTGAAGCTTTCTTT; D gene: NA; V gene: TRBV20-1; J gene: TRBJ1-1; clone size: NA
CDR3 protein: CASSLSGGRDTQYF; CDR3 DNA: TGTGCCAGCAGCTTGAGCGGGGGGCGGGATACGCAGTATTTT; D gene: TRBD2; V gene: TRBV7-3; J gene: TRBJ2-3; clone size: NA
CDR3 protein: CASSATGTQHF; CDR3 DNA: TGTGCCAGTAGTGCCACAGGGACCCAGCATTTT; D gene: NA; V gene: TRBV19; J gene: TRBJ1-5; clone size: NA
CDR3 protein: CASRYGTGAGYTF; CDR3 DNA: TGCGCCAGCAGATACGGGACAGGGGCTGGCTACACCTTC; D gene: TRBD1; V gene: TRBV5-1; J gene: TRBJ1-2; clone size: NA
CDR3 protein: CASSFRGQGNIQYF; CDR3 DNA: TGTGCCAGCAGTTTTAGGGGCCAGGGGAACATTCAGTACTTC; D gene: NA; V gene: TRBV27; J gene: TRBJ2-4; clone size: NA
CDR3 protein: CASSDRGLDTGELFF; CDR3 DNA: TGTGCCAGCAGTGACAGGGGTTTGGACACCGGGGAGCTGTTTTTT; D gene: NA; V gene: TRBV6-4; J gene: TRBJ2-2; clone size: NA
CDR3 protein: CASSKIGEGKKLFF; CDR3 DNA: TGTGCCAGTAGTAAAATAGGGGAAGGTAAAAAACTGTTTTTT; D gene: NA; V gene: TRBV19; J gene: TRBJ1-4; clone size: NA
CDR3 protein: CASRTGGSQPQHF; CDR3 DNA: TGTGCCAGCCGGACAGGGGGCAGTCAGCCCCAGCATTTT; D gene: TRBD1; V gene: TRBV2; J gene: TRBJ1-5; clone size: NA
CDR3 protein: CASSLVGRTRETQYF; CDR3 DNA: TGTGCCAGCAGCTTAGTCGGGCGGACTCGGGAGACCCAGTACTTC; D gene: NA; V gene: TRBV7-8; J gene: TRBJ2-5; clone size: NA
CDR3 protein: CATSRDTSSGNTIYF; CDR3 DNA: TGTGCCACCAGCAGAGATACCAGCTCTGGAAACACCATATATTTT; D gene: NA; V gene: TRBV15; J gene: TRBJ1-3; clone size: NA
CDR3 protein: CATSRDSSEQYF; CDR3 DNA: TGTGCCACCAGCAGAGATAGTTCCGAGCAGTACTTC; D gene: NA; V gene: TRBV15; J gene: TRBJ2-7; clone size: NA
CDR3 protein: CASSFTSGGAGEQFF; CDR3 DNA: TGTGCCAGCAGCTTTACTAGCGGGGGGGCCGGTGAGCAGTTCTTC; D gene: TRBD2; V gene: TRBV7-9; J gene: TRBJ2-1; clone size: NA